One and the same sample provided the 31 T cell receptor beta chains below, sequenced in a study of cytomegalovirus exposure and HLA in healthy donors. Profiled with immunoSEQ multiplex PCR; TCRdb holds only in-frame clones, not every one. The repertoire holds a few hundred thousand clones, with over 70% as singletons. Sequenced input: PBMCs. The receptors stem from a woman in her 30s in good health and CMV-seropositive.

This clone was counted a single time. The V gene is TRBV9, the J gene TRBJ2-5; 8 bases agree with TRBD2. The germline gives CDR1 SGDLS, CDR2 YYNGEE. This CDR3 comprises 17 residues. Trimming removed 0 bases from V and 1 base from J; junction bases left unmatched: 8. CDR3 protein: CASSVDSGMSGQETQYF. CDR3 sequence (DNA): TGTGCCAGCAGCGTAGATAGCGGGATGTCCGGCCAAGAGACCCAGTACTTC.

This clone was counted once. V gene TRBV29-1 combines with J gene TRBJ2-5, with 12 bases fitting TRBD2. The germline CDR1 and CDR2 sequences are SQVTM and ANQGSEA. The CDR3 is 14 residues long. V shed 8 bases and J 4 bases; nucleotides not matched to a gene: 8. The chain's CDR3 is CSITTSGSLETQYF. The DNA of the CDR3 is TGCAGCATAACGACTAGCGGGAGCCTAGAGACCCAGTACTTC. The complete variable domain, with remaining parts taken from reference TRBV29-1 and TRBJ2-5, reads SAVISQKPSRDICQRGTSLTIQCQVDSQVTMMFWYRQQPGQSLTLIATANQGSEATYESGFVIDKFPISRPNLTFSTLTVSNMSPEDSSIYLCSITTSGSLETQYFGPGTRLLVL.

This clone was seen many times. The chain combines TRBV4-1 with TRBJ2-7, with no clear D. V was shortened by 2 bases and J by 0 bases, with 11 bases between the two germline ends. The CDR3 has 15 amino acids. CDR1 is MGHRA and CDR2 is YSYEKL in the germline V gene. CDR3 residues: CASSQTGLSSYEQYF. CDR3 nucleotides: TGCGCCAGCAGCCAAACCGGTTTAAGCTCCTACGAGCAGTACTTC.

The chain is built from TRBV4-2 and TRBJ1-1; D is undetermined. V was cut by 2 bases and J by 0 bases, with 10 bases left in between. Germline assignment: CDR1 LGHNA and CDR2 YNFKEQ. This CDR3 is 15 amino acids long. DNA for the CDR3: TGTGCCAGCAGCCAAACCGGACTCATGAACACTGAAGCTTTCTTT. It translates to CASSQTGLMNTEAFF.

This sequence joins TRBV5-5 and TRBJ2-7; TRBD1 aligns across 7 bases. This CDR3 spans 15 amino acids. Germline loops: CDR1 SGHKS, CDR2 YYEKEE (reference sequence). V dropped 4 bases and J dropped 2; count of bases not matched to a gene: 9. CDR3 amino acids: CASSATGTAAYEQYF. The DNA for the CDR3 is TGTGCCAGCAGCGCCACCGGGACAGCAGCCTACGAGCAGTACTTC.

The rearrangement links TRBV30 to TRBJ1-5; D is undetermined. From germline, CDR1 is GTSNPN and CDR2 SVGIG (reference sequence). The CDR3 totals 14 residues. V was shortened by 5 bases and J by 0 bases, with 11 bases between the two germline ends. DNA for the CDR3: TGTGCCTGGGACACTCAATATAGCAATCAGCCCCAGCATTTT. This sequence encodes CAWDTQYSNQPQHF.

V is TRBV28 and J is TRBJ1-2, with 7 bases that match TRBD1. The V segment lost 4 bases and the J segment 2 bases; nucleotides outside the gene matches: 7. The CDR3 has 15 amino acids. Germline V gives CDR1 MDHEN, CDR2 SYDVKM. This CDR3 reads CASSSARGGNYGYTF. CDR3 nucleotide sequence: TGTGCCAGCAGTTCTGCCAGGGGGGGCAACTATGGCTACACCTTC.

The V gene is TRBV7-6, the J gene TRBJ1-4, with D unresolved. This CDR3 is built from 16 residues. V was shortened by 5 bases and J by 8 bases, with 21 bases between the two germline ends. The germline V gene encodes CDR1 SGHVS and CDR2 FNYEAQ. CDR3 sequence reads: CASSLRFAPTDEKLFF. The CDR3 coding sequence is TGTGCCAGCAGCCTACGATTCGCCCCCACGGACGAAAAACTGTTTTTT.

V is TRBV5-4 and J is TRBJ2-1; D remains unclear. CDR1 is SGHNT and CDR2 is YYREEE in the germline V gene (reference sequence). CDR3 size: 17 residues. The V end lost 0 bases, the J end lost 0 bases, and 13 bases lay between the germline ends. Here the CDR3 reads CASSLVGVTSSYNEQFF. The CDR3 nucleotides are TGTGCCAGCAGCTTGGTAGGAGTGACGAGCTCCTACAATGAGCAGTTCTTC.

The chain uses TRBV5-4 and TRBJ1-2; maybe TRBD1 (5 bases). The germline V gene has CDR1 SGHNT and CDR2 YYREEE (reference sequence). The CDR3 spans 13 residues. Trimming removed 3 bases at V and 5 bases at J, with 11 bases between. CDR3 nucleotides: TGTGCCAGCAGCTCGTTGGGGGAGTATGGCTACACCTTC. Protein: CASSSLGEYGYTF.

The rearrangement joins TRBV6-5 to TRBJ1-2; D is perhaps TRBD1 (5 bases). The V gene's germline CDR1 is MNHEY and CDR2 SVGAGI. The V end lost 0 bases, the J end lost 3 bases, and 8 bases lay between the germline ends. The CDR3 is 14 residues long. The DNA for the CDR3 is TGTGCCAGCAGTTACTCGGGGGAAGACTATGGCTACACCTTC. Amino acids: CASSYSGEDYGYTF.

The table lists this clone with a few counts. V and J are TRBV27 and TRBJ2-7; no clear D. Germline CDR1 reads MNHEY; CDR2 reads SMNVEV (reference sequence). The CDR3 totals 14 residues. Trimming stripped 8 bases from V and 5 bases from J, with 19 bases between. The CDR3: CASRWTADLDEQYF. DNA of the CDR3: TGTGCCAGCCGGTGGACGGCGGACCTCGACGAGCAGTACTTC.

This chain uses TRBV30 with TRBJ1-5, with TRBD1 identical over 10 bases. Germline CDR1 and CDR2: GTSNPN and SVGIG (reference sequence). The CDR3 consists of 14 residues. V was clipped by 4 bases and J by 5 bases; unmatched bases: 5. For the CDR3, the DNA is TGTGCCTGGAACCCGGGACAGGGGCATCAGCCCCAGCATTTT. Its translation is CAWNPGQGHQPQHF.

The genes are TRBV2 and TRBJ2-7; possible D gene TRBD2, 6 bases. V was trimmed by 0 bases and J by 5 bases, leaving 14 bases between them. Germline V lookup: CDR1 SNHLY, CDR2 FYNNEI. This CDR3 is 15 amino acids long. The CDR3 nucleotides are TGTGCCAGCAGTGAAGCGGGGAGGCCCATGGACGAGCAGTACTTC. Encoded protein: CASSEAGRPMDEQYF.

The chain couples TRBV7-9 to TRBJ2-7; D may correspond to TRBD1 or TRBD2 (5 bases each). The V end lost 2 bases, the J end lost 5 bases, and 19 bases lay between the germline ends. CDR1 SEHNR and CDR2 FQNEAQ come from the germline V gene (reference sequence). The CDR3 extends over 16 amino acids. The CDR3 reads CASSLRGAAGGHEQYF. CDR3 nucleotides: TGTGCCAGCAGCTTAAGGGGAGCGGCAGGAGGCCACGAGCAGTACTTC. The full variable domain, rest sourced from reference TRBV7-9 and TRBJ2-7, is DTGVSQNPRHKITKRGQNVTFRCDPISEHNRLYWYRQTLGQGPEFLTYFQNEAQLEKSRLLSDRFSAERPKGSFSTLEIQRTEQGDSAMYLCASSLRGAAGGHEQYFGPGTRLTVT.

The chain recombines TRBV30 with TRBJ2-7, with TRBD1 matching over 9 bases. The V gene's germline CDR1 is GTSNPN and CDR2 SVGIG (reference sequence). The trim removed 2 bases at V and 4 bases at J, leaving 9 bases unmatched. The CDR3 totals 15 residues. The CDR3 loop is CAWSPGTGKAYEQYF. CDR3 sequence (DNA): TGTGCCTGGAGTCCAGGGACAGGGAAGGCGTACGAGCAGTACTTC.

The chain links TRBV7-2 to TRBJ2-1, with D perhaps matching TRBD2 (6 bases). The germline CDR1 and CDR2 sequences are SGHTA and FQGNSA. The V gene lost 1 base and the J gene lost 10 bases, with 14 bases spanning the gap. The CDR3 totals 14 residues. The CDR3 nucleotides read TGTGCCAGCAGCTTAGGTAGCGGCATTCCAGAGCAGTTCTTC. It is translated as CASSLGSGIPEQFF. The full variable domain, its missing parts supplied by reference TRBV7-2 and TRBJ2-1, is GAGVSQSPSNKVTEKGKDVELRCDPISGHTALYWYRQSLGQGLEFLIYFQGNSAPDKSGLPSDRFSAERTGGSVSTLTIQRTQQEDSAVYLCASSLGSGIPEQFFGPGTRLTVL.

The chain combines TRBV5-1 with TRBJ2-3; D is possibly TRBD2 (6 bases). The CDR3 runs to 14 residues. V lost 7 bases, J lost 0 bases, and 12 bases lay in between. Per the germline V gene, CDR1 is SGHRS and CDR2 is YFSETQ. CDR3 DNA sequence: TGCGCCAGCCGCGGAGGGGAAAGCACAGATACGCAGTATTTT. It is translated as CASRGGESTDTQYF.

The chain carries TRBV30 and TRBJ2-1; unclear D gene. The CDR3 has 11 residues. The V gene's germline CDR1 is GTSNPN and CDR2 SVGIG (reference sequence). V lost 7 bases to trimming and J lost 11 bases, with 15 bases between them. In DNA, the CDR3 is TGTGCCTCTTACAGAAAAGGAAAGCAGTTCTTC. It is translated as CASYRKGKQFF.

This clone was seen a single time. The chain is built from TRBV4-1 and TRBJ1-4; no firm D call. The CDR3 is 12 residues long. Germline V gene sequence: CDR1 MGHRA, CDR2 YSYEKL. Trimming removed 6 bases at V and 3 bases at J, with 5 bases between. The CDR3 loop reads CASRQANEKLFF. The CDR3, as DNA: TGCGCCAGCAGGCAGGCTAATGAAAAACTGTTTTTT.

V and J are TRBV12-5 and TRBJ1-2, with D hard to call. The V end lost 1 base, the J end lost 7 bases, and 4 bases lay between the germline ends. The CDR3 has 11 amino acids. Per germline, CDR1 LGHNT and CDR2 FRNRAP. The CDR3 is CASGLALGYTF. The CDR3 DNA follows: TGTGCTAGTGGTTTGGCACTTGGCTACACCTTC.

This CDR3 is CASSSKGEGRDRRSSYEQYF. The CDR3 bases are TGTGCCAGCAGCTCCAAGGGTGAGGGGAGGGACCGACGTTCCTCCTACGAGCAGTACTTC. This chain links TRBV13 with TRBJ2-7; 7 bases map to TRBD2. Germline V lookup: CDR1 PRHDT, CDR2 FYEKMQ (reference sequence). J gave up 0 bases and V 4 bases, and 21 bases lay outside the gene matches. CDR3 size: 20 residues.

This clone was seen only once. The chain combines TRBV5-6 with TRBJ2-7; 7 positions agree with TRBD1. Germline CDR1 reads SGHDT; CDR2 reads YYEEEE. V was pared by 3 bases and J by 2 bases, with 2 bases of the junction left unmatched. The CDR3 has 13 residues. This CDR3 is CASSWDRPYEQYF. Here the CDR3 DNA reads TGTGCCAGCAGCTGGGACAGACCCTACGAGCAGTACTTC.

DNA of the CDR3: TGCGCCAGCAGCCAATCCGACTCCGGGACATCCTATGGCTACACCTTC. Translated: CASSQSDSGTSYGYTF. This chain uses TRBV4-3 with TRBJ1-2, with D tentatively TRBD1 (6 bases). Germline assignment: CDR1 LGHNA and CDR2 YSLEER. The CDR3 sequence is 16 residues long. The germline V and J ends were trimmed by 2 bases and 4 bases, with 17 bases remaining between them.

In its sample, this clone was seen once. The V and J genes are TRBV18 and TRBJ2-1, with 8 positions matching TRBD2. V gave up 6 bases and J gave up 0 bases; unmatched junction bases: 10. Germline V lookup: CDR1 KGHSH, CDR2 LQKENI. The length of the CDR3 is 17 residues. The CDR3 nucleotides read TGTGCCAGCTCTCCCGTTTCCGGGACTAGCTCCTACAATGAGCAGTTCTTC. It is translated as CASSPVSGTSSYNEQFF.

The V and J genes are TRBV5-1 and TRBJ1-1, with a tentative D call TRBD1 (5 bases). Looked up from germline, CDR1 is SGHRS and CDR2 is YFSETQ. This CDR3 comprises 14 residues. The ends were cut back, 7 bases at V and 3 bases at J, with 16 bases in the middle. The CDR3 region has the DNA TGCGCCAGCGCCCCCCCGCAGGGTCACACTGAAGCTTTCTTT. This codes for CASAPPQGHTEAFF.

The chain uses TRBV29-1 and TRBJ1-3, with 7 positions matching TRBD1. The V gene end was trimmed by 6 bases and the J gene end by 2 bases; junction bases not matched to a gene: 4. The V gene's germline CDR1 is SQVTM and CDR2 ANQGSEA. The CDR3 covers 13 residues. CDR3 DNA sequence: TGCAGCGTGATGCAGGGGGCTGGAAACACCATATATTTT. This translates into CSVMQGAGNTIYF.

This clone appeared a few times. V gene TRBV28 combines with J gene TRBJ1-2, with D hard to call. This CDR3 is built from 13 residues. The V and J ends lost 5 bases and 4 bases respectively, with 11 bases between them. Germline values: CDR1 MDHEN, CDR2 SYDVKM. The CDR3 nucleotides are TGTGCCAGCAGTCCACTCGGGCGCTATGGCTACACCTTC. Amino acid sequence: CASSPLGRYGYTF.

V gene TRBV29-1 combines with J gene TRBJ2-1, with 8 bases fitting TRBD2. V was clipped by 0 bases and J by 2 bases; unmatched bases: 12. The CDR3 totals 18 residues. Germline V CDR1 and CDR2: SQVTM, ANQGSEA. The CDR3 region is CSVEDTPAGVRTYNEQFF. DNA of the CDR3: TGCAGCGTTGAAGATACACCAGCGGGAGTTCGGACCTACAATGAGCAGTTCTTC.

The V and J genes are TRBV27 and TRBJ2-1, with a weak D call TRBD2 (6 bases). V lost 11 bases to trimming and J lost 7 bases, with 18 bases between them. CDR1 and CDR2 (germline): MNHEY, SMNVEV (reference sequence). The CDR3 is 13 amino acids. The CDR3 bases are TGTGCCGCTCGAGGCGGGGTGTGGAATGAGCAGTTCTTC. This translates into CAARGGVWNEQFF.

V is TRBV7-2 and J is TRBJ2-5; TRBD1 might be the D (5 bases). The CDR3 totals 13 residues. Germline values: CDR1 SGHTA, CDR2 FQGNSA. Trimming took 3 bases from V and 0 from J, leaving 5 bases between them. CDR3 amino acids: CASSLDNQETQYF. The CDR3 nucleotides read TGTGCCAGCAGCTTGGACAACCAAGAGACCCAGTACTTC.